This TCR beta chain was sequenced for a study of T cells in Graves' hyperthyroidism and ophthalmopathy. After removal of 5 bases from V and 4 bases from J, the junction contained 11 bases not matched to a gene. Germline V CDR1 and CDR2: PRHDT, FYEKMQ (reference sequence). The CDR3 has 17 residues. Study-wide points: Among thyroid clonotypes expanded above 0.001, most also appeared in blood. Prediction of ophthalmopathy progression came a median approximately 6.6 months pre-onset.

RNA transcripts provided the source from which TCR beta CDR3 regions were amplified. RT-PCR in the first round (using the HTBI primer set) targeted the TCR CDR3. TCRdb used MiXCR to reprocess the multiplex PCR reads, holding one entry per CDR3 protein. Here the sample spans 350,000 to 400,000 distinct CDR3 sequences, approximately 18% being singletons. PBMCs came from about 10 ml fresh peripheral blood. In its sample, this clonotype was seen many times. Its antigen is unidentified. The chain uses TRBV13 and TRBJ1-1, with TRBD1 matching 12 bases. This receptor was identified in a man aged 18-30 years with Graves' ophthalmopathy. The sample taken for sequencing was blood. CDR3 sequence (DNA): TGTGCCAGCAGCCCTACCGGGACAGGGGGCGCAGGCACTGAAGCTTTCTTT. This codes for CASSPTGTGGAGTEAFF.